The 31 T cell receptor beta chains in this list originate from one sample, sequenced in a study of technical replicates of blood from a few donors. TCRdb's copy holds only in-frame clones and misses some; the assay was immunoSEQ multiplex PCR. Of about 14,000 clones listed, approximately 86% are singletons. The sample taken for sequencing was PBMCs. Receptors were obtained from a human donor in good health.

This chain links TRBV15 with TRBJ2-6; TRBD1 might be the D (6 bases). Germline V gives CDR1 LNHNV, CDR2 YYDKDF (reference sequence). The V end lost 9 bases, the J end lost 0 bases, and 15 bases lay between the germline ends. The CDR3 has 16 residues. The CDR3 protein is CATSRDIRSGANVLTF. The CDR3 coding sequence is TGTGCCACGAGCCGGGACATCCGCTCTGGGGCCAACGTCCTGACTTTC.

The CDR3 nucleotides are TGTGCCAGCAGTGACGGGACTAGATTCTACAATGAGCAGTTCTTC. Translation: CASSDGTRFYNEQFF. The chain uses TRBV6-1 and TRBJ2-1, with 8 positions matching TRBD2. Germline lookup yields CDR1 MNHNS and CDR2 SASEGT. The V and J ends lost 3 bases and 3 bases, in that order; junction bases with no gene match: 4. The CDR3 loop spans 15 amino acids.

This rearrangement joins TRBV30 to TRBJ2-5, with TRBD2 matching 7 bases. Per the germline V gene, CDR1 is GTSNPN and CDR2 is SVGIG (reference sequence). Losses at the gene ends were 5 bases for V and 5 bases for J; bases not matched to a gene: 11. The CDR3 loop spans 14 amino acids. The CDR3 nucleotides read TGTGCCTGGGATGAACTAGCGACCTTGGAGACCCAGTACTTC. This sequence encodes CAWDELATLETQYF.

CDR3: CASSLGLAGAGYEQYF. DNA for the CDR3: TGTGCCAGCAGCTTAGGGCTAGCGGGAGCGGGCTACGAGCAGTACTTC. The chain recombines TRBV11-2 with TRBJ2-7, with TRBD2 matching over 10 bases. Germline assignment: CDR1 SGHAT and CDR2 FQNNGV. CDR3 size: 16 residues. The V and J ends lost 1 base and 3 bases, in that order; junction bases with no gene match: 6.

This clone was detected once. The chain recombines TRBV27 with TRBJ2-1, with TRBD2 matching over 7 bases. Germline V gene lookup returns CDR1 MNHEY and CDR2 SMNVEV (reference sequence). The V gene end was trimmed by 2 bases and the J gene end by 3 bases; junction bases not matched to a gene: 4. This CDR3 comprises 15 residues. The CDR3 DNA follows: TGTGCCAGCAGTTTAACGGGAGGTGACTACAATGAGCAGTTCTTC. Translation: CASSLTGGDYNEQFF.

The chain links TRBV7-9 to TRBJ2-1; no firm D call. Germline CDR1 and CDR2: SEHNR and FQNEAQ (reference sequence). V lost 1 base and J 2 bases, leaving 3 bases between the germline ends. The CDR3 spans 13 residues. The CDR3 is CASSLVTYNEQFF. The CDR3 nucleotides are TGTGCCAGCAGCTTAGTAACCTACAATGAGCAGTTCTTC.

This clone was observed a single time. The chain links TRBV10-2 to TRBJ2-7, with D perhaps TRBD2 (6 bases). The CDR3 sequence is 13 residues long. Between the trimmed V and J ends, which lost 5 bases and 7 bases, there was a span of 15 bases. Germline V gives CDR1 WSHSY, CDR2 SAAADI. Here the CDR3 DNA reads TGCGCCAGCAGTAAGGAAGGGCGGGGAGAGCAGTACTTC. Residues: CASSKEGRGEQYF.

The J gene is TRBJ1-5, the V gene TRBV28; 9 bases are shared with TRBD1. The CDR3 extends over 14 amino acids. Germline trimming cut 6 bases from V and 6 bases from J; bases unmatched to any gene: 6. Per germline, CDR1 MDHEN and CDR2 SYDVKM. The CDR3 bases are TGTGCCAGCAGGGGGACAGGGTTCGGTCAGCCCCAGCATTTT. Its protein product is CASRGTGFGQPQHF.

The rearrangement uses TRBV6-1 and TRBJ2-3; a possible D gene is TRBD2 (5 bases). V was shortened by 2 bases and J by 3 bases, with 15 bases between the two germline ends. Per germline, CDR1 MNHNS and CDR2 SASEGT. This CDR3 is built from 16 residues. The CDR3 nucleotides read TGTGCCAGCAGTGAATATCCTAGCCTAGAGACAGATACGCAGTATTTT. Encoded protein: CASSEYPSLETDTQYF.

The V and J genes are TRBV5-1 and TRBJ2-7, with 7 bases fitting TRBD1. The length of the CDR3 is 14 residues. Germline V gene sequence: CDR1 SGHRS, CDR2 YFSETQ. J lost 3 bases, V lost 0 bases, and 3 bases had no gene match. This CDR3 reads CASSLVQGHYEQYF. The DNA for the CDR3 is TGCGCCAGCAGCTTGGTACAGGGGCACTACGAGCAGTACTTC.

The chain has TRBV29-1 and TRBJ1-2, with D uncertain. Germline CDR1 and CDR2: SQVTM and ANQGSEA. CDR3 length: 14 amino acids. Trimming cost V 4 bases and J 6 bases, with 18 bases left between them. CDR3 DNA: TGCAGCGTTGTTCAGAGCCCTTCCGGGAATGGCTACACCTTC. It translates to CSVVQSPSGNGYTF.

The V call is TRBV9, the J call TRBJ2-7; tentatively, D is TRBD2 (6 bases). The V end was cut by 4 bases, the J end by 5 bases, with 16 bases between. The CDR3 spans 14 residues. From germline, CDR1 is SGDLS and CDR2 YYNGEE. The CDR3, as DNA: TGTGCCAGCAGCCCTCGACTAGTCGCCAACGAGCAGTACTTC. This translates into CASSPRLVANEQYF.

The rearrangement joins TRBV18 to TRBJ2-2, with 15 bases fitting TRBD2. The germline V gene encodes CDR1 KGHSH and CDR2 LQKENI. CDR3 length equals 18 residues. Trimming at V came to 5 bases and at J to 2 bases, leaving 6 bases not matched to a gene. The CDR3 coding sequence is TGTGCCAGCTCAGCTCCGGGACTAGCGGGAGGTAACACCGGGGAGCTGTTTTTT. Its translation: CASSAPGLAGGNTGELFF.

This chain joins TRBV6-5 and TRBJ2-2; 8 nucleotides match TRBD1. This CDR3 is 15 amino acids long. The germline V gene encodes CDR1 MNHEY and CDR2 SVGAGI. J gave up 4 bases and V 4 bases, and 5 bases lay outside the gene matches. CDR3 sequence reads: CASSSGGAGTGELFF. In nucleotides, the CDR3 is TGTGCCAGCAGTTCAGGGGGCGCGGGCACCGGGGAGCTGTTTTTT.

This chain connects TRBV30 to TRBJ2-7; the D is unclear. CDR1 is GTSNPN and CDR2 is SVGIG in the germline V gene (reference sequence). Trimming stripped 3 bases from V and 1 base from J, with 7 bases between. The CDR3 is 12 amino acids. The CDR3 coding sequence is TGTGCCTGGAGAATGCAGTCCTACGAGCAGTACTTC. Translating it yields CAWRMQSYEQYF.

CDR3 DNA sequence: TGTGCCAGCAGCCCAGTAGTAGGGGGGGACGGCGAGCAGTTCTTC. Translated, it gives CASSPVVGGDGEQFF. The chain has TRBV9 and TRBJ2-1; D might be TRBD2 (7 bases). Trimming shortened V by 4 bases and J by 10 bases, and 21 bases separated the two germline ends. Germline CDR1 reads SGDLS; CDR2 reads YYNGEE. The CDR3 totals 15 residues. The full variable domain, its missing parts supplied by reference TRBV9 and TRBJ2-1, is DSGVTQTPKHLITATGQRVTLRCSPRSGDLSVYWYQQSLDQGLQFLIQYYNGEERAKGNILERFSAQQFPDLHSELNLSSLELGDSALYFCASSPVVGGDGEQFFGPGTRLTVL.

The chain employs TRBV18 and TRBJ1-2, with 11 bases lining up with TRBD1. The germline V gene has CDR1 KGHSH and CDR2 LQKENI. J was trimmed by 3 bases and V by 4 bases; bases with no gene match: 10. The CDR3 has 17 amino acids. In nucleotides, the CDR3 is TGTGCCAGCTCACGGAACTGGGACAGGGGGACGGACTATGGCTACACCTTC. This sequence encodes CASSRNWDRGTDYGYTF.

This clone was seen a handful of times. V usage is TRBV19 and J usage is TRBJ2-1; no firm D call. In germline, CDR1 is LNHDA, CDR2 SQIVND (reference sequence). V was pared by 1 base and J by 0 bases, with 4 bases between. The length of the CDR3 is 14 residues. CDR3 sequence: CASSIAGSYNEQFF. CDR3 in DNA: TGTGCCAGTAGTATAGCGGGCTCCTACAATGAGCAGTTCTTC. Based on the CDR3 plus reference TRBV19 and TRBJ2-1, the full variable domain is DGGITQSPKYLFRKEGQNVTLSCEQNLNHDAMYWYRQDPGQGLRLIYYSQIVNDFQKGDIAEGYSVSREKKESFPLTVTSAQKNPTAFYLCASSIAGSYNEQFFGPGTRLTVL.

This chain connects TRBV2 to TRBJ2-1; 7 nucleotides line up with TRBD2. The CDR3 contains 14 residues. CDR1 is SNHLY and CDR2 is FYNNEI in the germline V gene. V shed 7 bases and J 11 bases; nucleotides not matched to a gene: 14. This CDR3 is CASIPGTTHDQQFF. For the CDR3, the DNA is TGTGCCAGCATTCCCGGGACTACACACGATCAGCAGTTCTTC.

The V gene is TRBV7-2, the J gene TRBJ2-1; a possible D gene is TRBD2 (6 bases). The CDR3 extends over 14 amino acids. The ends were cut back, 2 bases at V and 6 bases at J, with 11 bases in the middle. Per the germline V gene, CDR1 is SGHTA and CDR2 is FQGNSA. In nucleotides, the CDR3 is TGTGCCAGCAGCTTAATCGGGACTCGCAATGAGCAGTTCTTC. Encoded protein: CASSLIGTRNEQFF.

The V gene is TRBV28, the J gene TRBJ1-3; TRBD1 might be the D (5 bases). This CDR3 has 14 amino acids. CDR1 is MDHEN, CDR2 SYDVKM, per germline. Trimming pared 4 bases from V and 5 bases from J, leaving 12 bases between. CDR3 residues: CASSSGSIRNTIYF. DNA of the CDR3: TGTGCCAGCAGTTCAGGGTCGATTCGAAACACCATATATTTT.

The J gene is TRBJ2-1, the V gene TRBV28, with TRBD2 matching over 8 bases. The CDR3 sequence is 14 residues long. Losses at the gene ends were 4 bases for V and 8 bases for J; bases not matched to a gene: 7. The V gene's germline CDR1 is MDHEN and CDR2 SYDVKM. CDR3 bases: TGTGCCAGCAGTTCGGAGCGGGAGAGGGATGAGCAGTTCTTC. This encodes CASSSERERDEQFF.

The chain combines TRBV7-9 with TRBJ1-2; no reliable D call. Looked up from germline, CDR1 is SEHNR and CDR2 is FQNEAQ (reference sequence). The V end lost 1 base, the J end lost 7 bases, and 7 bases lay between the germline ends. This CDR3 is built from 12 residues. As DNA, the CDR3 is TGTGCCAGCAGCTTAGAACATTCTGGCTACACCTTC. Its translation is CASSLEHSGYTF.

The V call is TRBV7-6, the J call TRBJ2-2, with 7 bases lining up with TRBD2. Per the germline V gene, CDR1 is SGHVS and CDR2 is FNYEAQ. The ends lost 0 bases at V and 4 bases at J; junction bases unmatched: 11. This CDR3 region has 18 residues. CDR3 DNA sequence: TGTGCCAGCAGCTTAGCGTTCCCTAGCGGAGGGGCCACCGGGGAGCTGTTTTTT. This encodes CASSLAFPSGGATGELFF.

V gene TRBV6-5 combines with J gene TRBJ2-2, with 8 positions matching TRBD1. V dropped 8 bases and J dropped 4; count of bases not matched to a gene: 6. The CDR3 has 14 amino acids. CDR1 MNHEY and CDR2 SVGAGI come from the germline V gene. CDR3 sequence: CASLSTGGTGELFF. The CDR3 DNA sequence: TGTGCCAGCTTGAGTACAGGGGGCACCGGGGAGCTGTTTTTT.

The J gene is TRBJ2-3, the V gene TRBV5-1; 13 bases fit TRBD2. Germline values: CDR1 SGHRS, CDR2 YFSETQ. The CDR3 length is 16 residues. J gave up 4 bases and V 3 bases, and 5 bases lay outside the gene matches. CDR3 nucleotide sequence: TGCGCCAGCAGCTCGGAACTAGCGGGGGGGGCAGATACGCAGTATTTT. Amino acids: CASSSELAGGADTQYF.

CDR3 loop: CASSKGAGQPNEKLFF. The CDR3 DNA sequence: TGTGCCAGCAGCAAAGGGGCGGGACAGCCTAACGAAAAACTGTTTTTT. The chain uses TRBV21-1 and TRBJ1-4; the table names TRBD1, a call not compared with the DNA. TRBV21-1 represents a pseudogene. The CDR3 has 16 residues.

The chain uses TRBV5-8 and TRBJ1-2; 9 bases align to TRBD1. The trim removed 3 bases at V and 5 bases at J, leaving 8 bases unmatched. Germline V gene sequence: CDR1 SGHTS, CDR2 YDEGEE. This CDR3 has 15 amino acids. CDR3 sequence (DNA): TGTGCCAGCAGCTCGACAGGGGGGGGGCGTTATGGCTACACCTTC. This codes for CASSSTGGGRYGYTF.

Written as DNA, the CDR3 is TGTGCCAGCAGCTTGTGGAGGGCCCCAGAGACCCAGTACTTC. Its translation: CASSLWRAPETQYF. The chain couples TRBV5-6 to TRBJ2-5, with a possible D match to TRBD2 (6 bases). The CDR3 has 14 amino acids. Germline lookup yields CDR1 SGHDT and CDR2 YYEEEE. Trimming removed 1 base from V and 4 bases from J, with 11 bases in between.

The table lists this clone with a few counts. The CDR3 is CASSLFGFSGNTIYF. The CDR3 DNA is TGTGCCAGCAGTTTGTTCGGTTTTTCTGGAAACACCATATATTTT. This chain joins TRBV28 and TRBJ1-3; D not resolved. Per the germline V gene, CDR1 is MDHEN and CDR2 is SYDVKM. Between the trimmed V and J ends, which lost 3 bases and 1 base, there was a span of 10 bases. The CDR3 has 15 residues.

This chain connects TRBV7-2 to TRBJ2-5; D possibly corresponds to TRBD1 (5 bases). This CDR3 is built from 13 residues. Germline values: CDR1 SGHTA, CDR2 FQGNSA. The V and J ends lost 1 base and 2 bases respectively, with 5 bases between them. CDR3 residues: CASSLDRQETQYF. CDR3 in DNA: TGTGCCAGCAGCTTAGACAGGCAAGAGACCCAGTACTTC.